This is a list of T cell receptor beta chains from one sample in a study of blood T cell repertoires in COVID-19. The method was immunoSEQ multiplex PCR; TCRdb's version includes in-frame clones alone and lacks a portion of them. The sample consists of about 200,000 clones, about 85% of them appearing once. The sequenced sample was peripheral blood. These receptors were collected from a woman older than 75 with acute or convalescent COVID-19. Both conserved end residues are part of each CDR3. Fields, in order: D gene, CDR3 length, clone size, V gene, J gene, CDR3 DNA, CDR3 protein. D genes are given only for firm matches. Expanded clones are given a class, and other clones once, few, many or no size at all.

D: .
length: 15
size: .
V: TRBV2
J: TRBJ1-6
DNA: TGTGCCAGCAGTGAAGTCGGGGAATTGGGTTCACCCCTCCACTTT
CDR3: CASSEVGELGSPLHF

D: TRBD1
length: 17
size: few
V: TRBV18
J: TRBJ1-5
DNA: TGTGCCAGCTCACCCAAAACCCTCGGGACAGGGGGCCAGCCCCAGCATTTT
CDR3: CASSPKTLGTGGQPQHF

D: TRBD2
length: 15
size: once
V: TRBV5-1
J: TRBJ2-1
DNA: TGCGCCAGCAGGACTAGCGGGAGTGGGCGGAATGAGCAGTTCTTC
CDR3: CASRTSGSGRNEQFF

D: .
length: 14
size: .
V: TRBV6-1
J: TRBJ1-5
DNA: TGTGCCAGCAGTGAGGGGCCTAGCAATCAGCCCCAGCATTTT
CDR3: CASSEGPSNQPQHF

D: .
length: 15
size: .
V: TRBV29-1
J: TRBJ2-2
DNA: TGCAGCGCCCGGTCTGGGGGGTTGAACACCGGGGAGCTGTTTTTT
CDR3: CSARSGGLNTGELFF

D: TRBD2
length: 16
size: .
V: TRBV18
J: TRBJ2-3
DNA: TGTGCCAGCTCACCATGGACTAGCGGGAGCACAGATACGCAGTATTTT
CDR3: CASSPWTSGSTDTQYF

D: TRBD2
length: 15
size: .
V: TRBV3-1/TRBV3-2
J: TRBJ2-1
DNA: TGTGCCAGCAGCCAAGCTAGCGGGAAATACAATGAGCAGTTCTTC
CDR3: CASSQASGKYNEQFF

D: TRBD2
length: 14
size: .
V: TRBV19
J: TRBJ2-7
DNA: TGTGCCAGTAGTATCACGACTAGCGGGTACGAGCAGTACTTC
CDR3: CASSITTSGYEQYF

D: TRBD2
length: 15
size: .
V: TRBV7-2
J: TRBJ2-2
DNA: TGTGCCAGCAGTACTAGCGGGAGAGGCACCGGGGAGCTGTTTTTT
CDR3: CASSTSGRGTGELFF

D: TRBD2
length: 15
size: .
V: TRBV2
J: TRBJ2-1
DNA: TGTGCCAGCAGTGAAGTAGGACTAGCGAGCGATGAGCAGTTCTTC
CDR3: CASSEVGLASDEQFF

D: .
length: 16
size: .
V: TRBV3-1/TRBV3-2
J: TRBJ2-2
DNA: TGTGCCAGCAGCCATCCGCAGCGGGCGGTCACCGGGGAGCTGTTTTTT
CDR3: CASSHPQRAVTGELFF

D: .
length: 11
size: .
V: TRBV7-2
J: TRBJ2-7
DNA: TGTGCCAGCGGTCGGCAGCGCGAGCAGTACTTC
CDR3: CASGRQREQYF

D: .
length: 16
size: once
V: TRBV3-1/TRBV3-2
J: TRBJ1-3
DNA: TGTGCCAGCAGCCCCTTCGCGGACTACTCTGGAAACACCATATATTTT
CDR3: CASSPFADYSGNTIYF

D: TRBD1
length: 15
size: .
V: TRBV7-9
J: TRBJ1-2
DNA: TGTGCCAGCAGCTCACAGGGGGCCAAAGCGAGAGGCTACACCTTC
CDR3: CASSSQGAKARGYTF

D: .
length: 16
size: .
V: TRBV5-4
J: TRBJ2-5
DNA: TGTGCCAGCAGCTCAGGACAGAATCCTATCCAAGAGACCCAGTACTTC
CDR3: CASSSGQNPIQETQYF

D: TRBD2
length: 16
size: .
V: TRBV7-3
J: TRBJ2-2
DNA: TGTGCCAGCAGCTTAAACGGGAGGGGAGCCACCGGGGAGCTGTTTTTT
CDR3: CASSLNGRGATGELFF

D: .
length: 16
size: .
V: TRBV28
J: TRBJ2-7
DNA: TGTGCCAGCAGTGGGGGGGATCCGACAGGGGCCTACGAGCAGTACTTC
CDR3: CASSGGDPTGAYEQYF

D: .
length: 15
size: .
V: TRBV7-2
J: TRBJ1-1
DNA: TGTGCCAGCAGCTTAAGGGGAAGGGGGAACGCTGAAGCTTTCTTT
CDR3: CASSLRGRGNAEAFF

D: TRBD1
length: 14
size: few
V: TRBV2
J: TRBJ1-4
DNA: TGTGCCACTTCAGGGGGACAGGGTATTGAAAAACTGTTTTTT
CDR3: CATSGGQGIEKLFF

D: .
length: 14
size: once
V: TRBV5-1
J: TRBJ2-5
DNA: TGCGCCAGCAGCTTGTTGTTAGCGCAAGAGACCCAGTACTTC
CDR3: CASSLLLAQETQYF

D: .
length: 12
size: .
V: TRBV6-5
J: TRBJ2-5
DNA: TGTGCCAGCGGAAGACGAGGGGAGACCCAGTACTTC
CDR3: CASGRRGETQYF

D: .
length: 14
size: .
V: TRBV19
J: TRBJ1-5
DNA: TGTGCCAGTAGTATCGCGTATAGCAATCAGCCCCAGCATTTT
CDR3: CASSIAYSNQPQHF

D: .
length: 14
size: .
V: TRBV5-1
J: TRBJ1-5
DNA: TGCGCCAGCAGCTTGGCCGCGGGGGATCAGCCCCAGCATTTT
CDR3: CASSLAAGDQPQHF

D: TRBD1
length: 16
size: .
V: TRBV7-2
J: TRBJ2-7
DNA: TGTGCCAGCAGCTTAGGGACAGGGGTAGGGACTACGGTGCAGTACTTC
CDR3: CASSLGTGVGTTVQYF

D: .
length: 17
size: once
V: TRBV9
J: TRBJ1-3
DNA: TGTGCCAGCAGCGTAAATGCAGGGCTTAGTAATGGAAACACCATATATTTT
CDR3: CASSVNAGLSNGNTIYF

D: .
length: 15
size: once
V: TRBV5-1
J: TRBJ2-1
DNA: TGCGCCAGCAGCTTAGACGACACCCCGTACAATGAGCAGTTCTTC
CDR3: CASSLDDTPYNEQFF

D: .
length: 14
size: .
V: TRBV29-1
J: TRBJ2-2
DNA: TGCAGCGTTGAAGCTTTCGGCGGCACCGGGGAGCTGTTTTTT
CDR3: CSVEAFGGTGELFF

D: TRBD1
length: 13
size: .
V: TRBV28
J: TRBJ1-2
DNA: TGTGCCAGCATCGGCAGGGGGAACTATGGCTACACCTTC
CDR3: CASIGRGNYGYTF

D: .
length: 17
size: .
V: TRBV3-1/TRBV3-2
J: TRBJ2-3
DNA: TGTGCCAGCAGCCAAGATCTGGCTAGCCCTAGCACAGATACGCAGTATTTT
CDR3: CASSQDLASPSTDTQYF

D: .
length: 14
size: .
V: TRBV9
J: TRBJ2-5
DNA: TGTGCCAGCAGCGCCCGACTATATCAAGAGACCCAGTACTTC
CDR3: CASSARLYQETQYF

D: TRBD1
length: 14
size: .
V: TRBV29-1
J: TRBJ1-1
DNA: TGCAGCGTTGAAGGTAGCAGGGGGAAAACTGAAGCTTTCTTT
CDR3: CSVEGSRGKTEAFF

D: .
length: 16
size: .
V: TRBV7-8
J: TRBJ1-5
DNA: TGTGCCAGCAGCCAATTCCCGACAGGCAACAATCAGCCCCAGCATTTT
CDR3: CASSQFPTGNNQPQHF

D: TRBD2
length: 16
size: once
V: TRBV19
J: TRBJ2-1
DNA: TGTGCCAGTAGTATCACGACTAGCGGGAGCTACAATGAGCAGTTCTTC
CDR3: CASSITTSGSYNEQFF

D: TRBD2
length: 17
size: once
V: TRBV27
J: TRBJ2-7
DNA: TGTGCCAGCAGTCTAACCCTCCCGCTAGCGGGAGGGTACGAGCAGTACTTC
CDR3: CASSLTLPLAGGYEQYF

D: TRBD1
length: 14
size: .
V: TRBV7-2
J: TRBJ1-4
DNA: TGTGCCAGCAGCTCAGGGGGACTTACTGAAAAACTGTTTTTT
CDR3: CASSSGGLTEKLFF

D: .
length: 15
size: .
V: TRBV7-2
J: TRBJ2-3
DNA: TGTGCCAGCAGCTTACTAATCTTAAGCACAGATACGCAGTATTTT
CDR3: CASSLLILSTDTQYF

D: TRBD1
length: 15
size: .
V: TRBV7-3
J: TRBJ2-5
DNA: TGTGCCAGCAGCATGGGACAGGGTGGCCAAGAGACCCAGTACTTC
CDR3: CASSMGQGGQETQYF

D: TRBD1
length: 14
size: .
V: TRBV30
J: TRBJ2-5
DNA: TGTGCCTGGAGTCCGGACAGGGTGAAGGAGACCCAGTACTTC
CDR3: CAWSPDRVKETQYF

D: .
length: 14
size: .
V: TRBV6-1
J: TRBJ1-4
DNA: TGTGCCAGCAGTGAATTTCGGGGGAGCGAAAAACTGTTTTTT
CDR3: CASSEFRGSEKLFF

D: .
length: 13
size: .
V: TRBV3-1/TRBV3-2
J: TRBJ1-5
DNA: TGTGCCAGCAGCCAGGACTACAATCAGCCCCAGCATTTT
CDR3: CASSQDYNQPQHF

D: .
length: 13
size: .
V: TRBV5-1
J: TRBJ1-2
DNA: TGCGCCAGCAGTTTCCAACAGGGTTTTGGCTACACCTTC
CDR3: CASSFQQGFGYTF

D: .
length: 15
size: .
V: TRBV10-1
J: TRBJ2-3
DNA: TGCGCCAGTAGTGAGAGAAGGCTAGGCACAGATACGCAGTATTTT
CDR3: CASSERRLGTDTQYF

D: .
length: 12
size: .
V: TRBV6-1
J: TRBJ1-5
DNA: TGTGCCAGCAGTGACCCCATAACCCACACCCATTTT
CDR3: CASSDPITHTHF

D: .
length: 16
size: once
V: TRBV7-3
J: TRBJ2-2
DNA: TGTGCCAGCAGCATAACACTAGCTTCGAACACCGGGGAGCTGTTTTTT
CDR3: CASSITLASNTGELFF

D: TRBD1
length: 16
size: .
V: TRBV9
J: TRBJ1-6
DNA: TGTGCCAGCAGCGAAGCCTATACAGGGGGCGGGTCACCCCTCCACTTT
CDR3: CASSEAYTGGGSPLHF

D: TRBD1
length: 19
size: .
V: TRBV11-2
J: TRBJ2-3
DNA: TGTGCCAGCAGCCTCCTCGGCAGGACCGGGACAGCTAGCACAGATACGCAGTATTTT
CDR3: CASSLLGRTGTASTDTQYF

D: TRBD1
length: 15
size: few
V: TRBV3-1/TRBV3-2
J: TRBJ2-5
DNA: TGTGCCAGCAGCCTCCCTCGGACAGGGCAAGAGACCCAGTACTTC
CDR3: CASSLPRTGQETQYF

D: .
length: 15
size: .
V: TRBV11-3
J: TRBJ2-5
DNA: TGTGCCAGCAGCTTATTCCCGCAGAAAGAAAGGACCCAGTACTTC
CDR3: CASSLFPQKERTQYF

D: TRBD2
length: 15
size: once
V: TRBV5-4
J: TRBJ2-7
DNA: TGTGCCAGCAGCTTGGCGGGGACTAACACCTACGAGCAGTACTTC
CDR3: CASSLAGTNTYEQYF

D: .
length: 19
size: .
V: TRBV3-1/TRBV3-2
J: TRBJ1-3
DNA: TGTGCCAGCAGCCAACTTCTAGTGGGGGGGAGACTTCGTGGAAACACCATATATTTT
CDR3: CASSQLLVGGRLRGNTIYF